This T cell receptor beta chain was captured in a study of T cell responses to AZD1222 COVID-19 vaccine. Study-wide results and limits: Close to half of all spike-specific TCRs reportedly target regions of the variants that are unmutated. Donors were mostly white British, more females; clonal diversity possibly underestimated. Repertoires were obtained only post-peak T cell response.

Germline assignment: CDR1 SGHKS and CDR2 YYEKEE (reference sequence). V was pared by 4 bases and J by 4 bases, with 7 bases between. The CDR3 extends over 12 amino acids. In regard to this clone: As yet, its antigen is unknown.

Sequencing was performed with immunoSEQ multiplex PCR; in TCRdb, only in-frame clones are kept and a portion is missing. In the table there are approximately 180,000 clones, 90% to 95% of which are singletons. Material: peripheral blood, obtained 28 days after the second dose of the MenACWY control vaccine. The TCR sequence derives from an adult who received the MenACWY meningococcal vaccine as a control. The gene calls are TRBV5-5 and TRBJ2-3; D not resolved. The CDR3 spells CASSPIADTQYF. In DNA form, the CDR3 reads TGTGCCAGCAGCCCCATCGCAGATACGCAGTATTTT.